These 3 T cell receptor beta chains were all obtained from the same sample, sequenced in a study of CD8 T cells in ankylosing spondylitis (dated by TCRdb to 2015 to 2018). Paper-wide results and their limitations: A TCR beta motif made up of several highly homologous amino acid variants appeared to be characteristic of blood from ankylosing spondylitis patients.

These receptors have no identified antigens. The method was 5' RACE. This sample was sequenced with an Illumina HiSeq 2500. TCRdb trimmed public reads at Q25 via fastp, called clones via MiXCR and kept in-frame beta chains. Each entry is one CDR3 protein sequence, shown with its most common DNA and genes. For this sample the table gives a few hundred thousand distinct CDR3 sequences, of which around 22% were detected only once. Jointly, the top ten make up roughly a sixth of the sample. The sequenced sample was blood, either unsorted or a sorted T cell fraction (not recorded which). Every receptor here comes from a male donor with ankylosing spondylitis.

The chain employs TRBV28 and TRBJ2-1, with TRBD2 matching over 9 bases. The germline gives CDR1 MDHEN, CDR2 SYDVKM. The V and J ends lost 5 bases and 1 base, in that order; junction bases with no gene match: 6. This CDR3 has 16 amino acids. The CDR3 loop reads CASSRPGLASYNEQFF. CDR3 in DNA: TGTGCCAGCAGTCGACCGGGACTAGCTTCCTACAATGAGCAGTTCTTC. The variable domain in full, completed from reference TRBV28 and TRBJ2-1, reads DVKVTQSSRYLVKRTGEKVFLECVQDMDHENMFWYRQDPGLGLRLIYFSYDVKMKEKGDIPEGYSVSREKKERFSLILESASTNQTSMYLCASSRPGLASYNEQFFGPGTRLTVL.

The rearrangement links TRBV5-4 to TRBJ2-7; maybe TRBD1 (6 bases). The CDR3 consists of 13 residues. Germline CDR1 reads SGHNT; CDR2 reads YYREEE (reference sequence). The ends were cut back, 4 bases at V and 6 bases at J, with 14 bases in the middle. Written as DNA, the CDR3 is TGTGCCAGCAGCCTACAACGCAGGGGCGAGCAGTACTTC. It translates to CASSLQRRGEQYF.

The gene calls are TRBV19 and TRBJ2-5; possible D gene TRBD2, 5 bases. V was cut by 3 bases and J by 4 bases, with 15 bases left in between. Germline CDR1 LNHDA, CDR2 SQIVND (reference sequence). The CDR3 sequence is 15 residues long. The CDR3 sequence is CASSISDAEGETQYF. The DNA of the CDR3 is TGTGCCAGTAGTATCTCGGATGCAGAGGGAGAGACCCAGTACTTC.